The source of this T cell receptor beta chain is a study of T cell repertoires in cytomegalovirus infection. TCRdb passed the reads through MiXCR, listing each CDR3 protein once. The sample lists roughly 920,000 distinct CDR3 sequences, around 30% occurring once. Regarding this clonotype: What it recognizes is unknown.

Trimming removed 5 bases from V and 11 bases from J, with 10 bases in between. Germline V gives CDR1 SEHNR, CDR2 FQNEAQ (reference sequence). The CDR3 spans 11 residues. V gene TRBV7-9 combines with J gene TRBJ1-3; D is possibly TRBD1 (6 bases). The TCR originated in a human donor in good health (CMV status not recorded). Some clones in this sample may be carry-over from other donors' samples. Sequencing used cultured CD8+ T cells from PBMCs, obtained from culture after CMV antigen stimulation. CDR3 bases: TGTGCCAGCAGCGACTCAGGGGCCATATATTTT. This codes for CASSDSGAIYF.